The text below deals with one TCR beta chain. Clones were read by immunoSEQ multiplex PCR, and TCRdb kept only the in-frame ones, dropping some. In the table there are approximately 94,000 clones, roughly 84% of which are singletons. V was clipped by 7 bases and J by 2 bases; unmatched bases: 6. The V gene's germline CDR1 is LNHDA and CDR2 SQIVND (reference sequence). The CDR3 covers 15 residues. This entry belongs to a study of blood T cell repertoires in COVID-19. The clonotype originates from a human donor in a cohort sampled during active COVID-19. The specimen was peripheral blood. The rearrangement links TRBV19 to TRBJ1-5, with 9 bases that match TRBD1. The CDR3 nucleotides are TGTGCCAGTAATAACCGGGACAGGGGCAATCAGCCCCAGCATTTT. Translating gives CASNNRDRGNQPQHF.